Shown below are 11 T cell receptor beta chains from a single sample sequenced in a study of Graves' ophthalmopathy and Graves' hyperthyroidism. Beta-chain TCR CDR3 regions were amplified from RNA transcripts. First-round RT-PCR used HTBI primers; second-round multiplex PCR followed. Each CDR3 protein gets one entry after TCRdb re-called the multiplex PCR reads with MiXCR. The sample includes over a million distinct CDR3 sequences, roughly 35% seen only once; the top ten take around 10%. Source material: peripheral blood or thyroid tissue (not recorded which). The receptor source for this set is an adult man with Graves' hyperthyroidism.

The rearrangement uses TRBV25-1 and TRBJ2-2, with D possibly TRBD1 on 7 matching bases. The CDR3 spans 17 residues. The germline CDR1 and CDR2 sequences are MGHDK and SYGVNS. V lost 1 base, J lost 1 base, and 13 bases lay in between. CDR3 sequence: CASSEFGGGKNTGELFF. The DNA of the CDR3 is TGTGCCAGCAGTGAATTTGGAGGGGGCAAGAACACCGGGGAGCTGTTTTTT.

This chain links TRBV9 with TRBJ2-5; 7 bases match TRBD1. Germline assignment: CDR1 SGDLS and CDR2 YYNGEE. The CDR3 has 15 amino acids. Unmatched junction bases numbered 6, after V lost 2 bases and J lost 2 bases. The CDR3 loop reads CASSVGTAEQETQYF. The DNA for the CDR3 is TGTGCCAGCAGCGTGGGGACAGCGGAGCAAGAGACCCAGTACTTC.

This clonotype was seen repeatedly, ten times or more. The chain recombines TRBV19 with TRBJ1-1, with TRBD1 identical over 9 bases. Germline V gene sequence: CDR1 LNHDA, CDR2 SQIVND (reference sequence). The CDR3 sequence is 14 residues long. The junction had 4 bases not matched to a gene; V was cut back by 6 bases and J by 2 bases. CDR3 in DNA: TGTGCCAGTAGGGACAGGGGTGGAAACACTGAAGCTTTCTTT. Translation: CASRDRGGNTEAFF.

V gene TRBV20-1 combines with J gene TRBJ1-2; 7 positions match TRBD1. This CDR3 is 14 amino acids long. Germline CDR1 is DFQATT and CDR2 is SNEGSKA (reference sequence). The junction had 11 bases not matched to a gene; V was cut back by 2 bases and J by 8 bases. This CDR3 is CSARKTGRVGGYTF. Written as DNA, the CDR3 is TGCAGTGCTAGAAAGACAGGGCGCGTTGGAGGCTACACCTTC.

This clonotype was counted at least ten times. The V call is TRBV4-1, the J call TRBJ2-7, with D possibly TRBD1 on 5 matching bases. This CDR3 has 14 residues. Trimming cost V 1 base and J 4 bases, with 11 bases left between them. Germline V CDR1 and CDR2: MGHRA, YSYEKL. The CDR3 DNA reads TGCGCCAGCAGCCAAGCCAGGGTCGGGTACGAGCAGTACTTC. Its protein product is CASSQARVGYEQYF.

Worth noting for this clonotype: One end of the junction varies from germline; a read error may be responsible. This chain connects TRBV15 to TRBJ2-7; D is uncertain. Looked up from germline, CDR1 is LNHNV and CDR2 is YYDKDF (reference sequence). The CDR3 has 14 residues. The CDR3 nucleotides are TGTGCCAGCAGCTTATATGTGGATTTTTACGAGCAGTACTTC. This sequence encodes CASSLYVDFYEQYF.

As concerns this clonotype: A read error may explain this, as a much larger clone is one base away. The chain recombines TRBV9 with TRBJ1-4, with D perhaps matching TRBD1 (5 bases). CDR3 length: 15 residues. The germline gives CDR1 SGDLS, CDR2 YYNGEE. Trimming pared 7 bases from V and 8 bases from J, leaving 21 bases between. CDR3 amino acids: CASGAGGGTDEKLFF. Written as DNA, the CDR3 is TGTGCCAGCGGCGCGGGGGGGGGGACGGACGAAAAACTGTTTTTT.

This clonotype was seen ten or more times. The chain carries TRBV7-2 and TRBJ1-2; D unclear. The germline V gene has CDR1 SGHTA and CDR2 FQGNSA. With 1 base removed from V and 8 bases from J, the gap between germline ends came to 11 bases. The CDR3 has 13 amino acids. In DNA form, the CDR3 reads TGTGCCAGCAGCTTAGAATCCTTCGGGGGCTACACCTTC. As protein: CASSLESFGGYTF.

The V and J genes are TRBV4-3 and TRBJ2-7; 7 positions agree with TRBD1. Germline V gene sequence: CDR1 LGHNA, CDR2 YSLEER. This CDR3 is 15 amino acids long. The V segment lost 2 bases and the J segment 3 bases; nucleotides outside the gene matches: 7. The CDR3 region has the DNA TGCGCCAGCAGCCAAACCCGGACAGGCTACTACGAGCAGTACTTC. This codes for CASSQTRTGYYEQYF.

This clonotype has a count of ten or more. The V gene is TRBV7-3, the J gene TRBJ2-2; D unclear. Germline V CDR1 and CDR2: SGHTA, FQGTGA. CDR3 size: 13 residues. V was clipped by 5 bases and J by 4 bases, with 8 bases between them. CDR3: CASSRTLTGELFF. The CDR3 DNA reads as TGTGCCAGCAGCCGGACGCTCACCGGGGAGCTGTTTTTT.

This clonotype was seen at least ten times. The CDR3 is CATSITLPGTSGTNTGELFF. The CDR3 nucleotides read TGTGCCACCAGCATAACTCTCCCCGGGACTAGCGGGACCAACACCGGGGAGCTGTTTTTT. The rearrangement joins TRBV15 to TRBJ2-2, with 13 bases fitting TRBD2. The CDR3 consists of 20 residues. CDR1 and CDR2 from the germline V gene are LNHNV and YYDKDF (reference sequence). Unmatched junction bases numbered 13, after V lost 4 bases and J lost 2 bases.